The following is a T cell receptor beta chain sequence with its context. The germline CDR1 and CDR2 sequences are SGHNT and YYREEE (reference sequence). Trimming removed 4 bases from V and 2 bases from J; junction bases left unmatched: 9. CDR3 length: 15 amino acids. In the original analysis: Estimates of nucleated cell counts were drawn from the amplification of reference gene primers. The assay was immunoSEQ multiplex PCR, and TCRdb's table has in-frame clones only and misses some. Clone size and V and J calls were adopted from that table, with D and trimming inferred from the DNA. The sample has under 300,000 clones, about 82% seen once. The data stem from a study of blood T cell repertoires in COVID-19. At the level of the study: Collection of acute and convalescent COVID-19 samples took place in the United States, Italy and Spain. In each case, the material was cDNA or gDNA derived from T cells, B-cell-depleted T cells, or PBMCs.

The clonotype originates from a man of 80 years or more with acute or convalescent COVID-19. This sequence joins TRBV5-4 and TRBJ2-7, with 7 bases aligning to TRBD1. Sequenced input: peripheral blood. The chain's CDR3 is CASSPGSRGTYEQYF. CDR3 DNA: TGTGCCAGCAGCCCGGGTTCCAGGGGGACCTACGAGCAGTACTTC.